The 27 T cell receptor beta chains below come from one sample, sequenced in a study of T cell responses to AZD1222 COVID-19 vaccine. Method: immunoSEQ multiplex PCR; TCRdb's copy keeps in-frame clones and lacks some. The repertoire has around 78,000 clones, around 90% of them found once; the top ten carry about 4.9%. Here the sequenced sample was peripheral blood, taken on day 0 of MenACWY control vaccination. These receptors originate from an adult in good health.

V is TRBV7-3 and J is TRBJ2-2; the D call may be TRBD1 or TRBD2 (5 bases each). The CDR3 loop spans 16 amino acids. Looked up from germline, CDR1 is SGHTA and CDR2 is FQGTGA. Trimming took 1 base from V and 5 from J, leaving 14 bases between them. The CDR3 is CASSLNPQGPTGELFF. CDR3 nucleotides: TGTGCCAGCAGCTTAAATCCCCAGGGACCGACCGGGGAGCTGTTTTTT.

Comments on this clone: A much larger clone is a single base away; this may be a read error. The V and J genes are TRBV7-9 and TRBJ1-1; 7 bases match TRBD1. This CDR3 is 14 amino acids long. The V segment lost 5 bases and the J segment 4 bases; nucleotides outside the gene matches: 7. CDR1 is SEHNR and CDR2 is FQNEAQ in the germline V gene (reference sequence). The CDR3 loop is CASSPRQGGTEAFF. CDR3 coding DNA: TGTGCCAGCAGCCCCCGACAGGGCGGCACTGAAGCTTTCTTT.

This sequence joins TRBV5-5 and TRBJ1-2, with D maybe TRBD1 (5 bases). The CDR3 covers 15 residues. Per germline, CDR1 SGHKS and CDR2 YYEKEE (reference sequence). V was trimmed by 3 bases and J by 6 bases, leaving 18 bases between them. CDR3 sequence: CASSYGEGSSDGYTF. The CDR3 DNA is TGTGCCAGCAGCTATGGGGAGGGGTCTAGCGATGGCTACACCTTC.

The CDR3, as DNA: TGTGCCAGCAGCTATGGGACTAGCTCCTACGAGCAGTACTTC. As protein: CASSYGTSSYEQYF. V gene TRBV11-2 combines with J gene TRBJ2-7, with TRBD2 identical over 8 bases. Unmatched junction bases numbered 2, after V lost 4 bases and J lost 0 bases. Germline values: CDR1 SGHAT, CDR2 FQNNGV. The CDR3 spans 14 residues.

This rearrangement joins TRBV24-1 to TRBJ2-3, with 8 nucleotides matching TRBD2. The ends lost 5 bases at V and 3 bases at J; junction bases unmatched: 3. This CDR3 comprises 14 residues. The germline V gene encodes CDR1 KGHDR and CDR2 SFDVKD. The CDR3 coding sequence is TGTGCCACCAGTGGAGCGGGAGCTACAGATACGCAGTATTTT. Its translation is CATSGAGATDTQYF.

This clone was seen only once. The chain joins TRBV5-1 to TRBJ2-7; TRBD2 might be the D (6 bases). Germline CDR1 and CDR2: SGHRS and YFSETQ. V dropped 0 bases and J dropped 5 bases, with 9 bases sitting between them. The CDR3 runs 13 residues. CDR3 coding DNA: TGCGCCAGCAGCTTGGTGGGCGGGGACGAGCAGTACTTC. Protein product: CASSLVGGDEQYF.

This clone was detected only once. The chain couples TRBV30 to TRBJ2-5, with 7 nucleotides matching TRBD2. This CDR3 spans 14 amino acids. V shed 3 bases, J shed 5 bases, and the junction held 9 bases outside the gene matches. Germline V gene sequence: CDR1 GTSNPN, CDR2 SVGIG (reference sequence). CDR3 bases: TGTGCCTGGAGGCGGGGGAGGGCCACCGAGACCCAGTACTTC. Its protein product is CAWRRGRATETQYF.

This chain joins TRBV5-5 and TRBJ2-7; TRBD2 matches at 8 bases. Germline CDR1 and CDR2: SGHKS and YYEKEE (reference sequence). CDR3 size: 18 residues. J lost 0 bases, V lost 0 bases, and 11 bases had no gene match. In DNA form, the CDR3 reads TGTGCCAGCAGCTTGGACCTTCATAGCGGGACCCTCTCCTACGAGCAGTACTTC. Its translation is CASSLDLHSGTLSYEQYF.

The rearrangement uses TRBV14 and TRBJ1-3, with D perhaps matching TRBD1 (6 bases). Germline CDR1 SGHDN, CDR2 FVKESK. V gave up 3 bases and J gave up 3 bases, with 12 bases separating them. The CDR3 totals 15 residues. The CDR3 sequence: CASSHRGLFGNTIYF. CDR3 bases: TGTGCCAGCAGCCACCGGGGGCTCTTTGGAAACACCATATATTTT.

The chain carries TRBV28 and TRBJ1-2; the D is unclear. This CDR3 region has 14 residues. V was shortened by 5 bases and J by 0 bases, with 10 bases between the two germline ends. Germline CDR1 and CDR2: MDHEN and SYDVKM. In DNA form, the CDR3 reads TGTGCCAGCAGTCAGAGTCTCACTAACTATGGCTACACCTTC. It yields the protein CASSQSLTNYGYTF.

The V call is TRBV7-2, the J call TRBJ2-3; 8 bases align to TRBD1. CDR1 is SGHTA and CDR2 is FQGNSA in the germline V gene. V shed 1 base, J shed 0 bases, and the junction held 3 bases outside the gene matches. The CDR3 runs 16 residues. CDR3 residues: CASSLGDRLSTDTQYF. CDR3 DNA: TGTGCCAGCAGCTTAGGGGACAGGCTTAGCACAGATACGCAGTATTTT.

A single count supports this clone. The gene calls are TRBV5-1 and TRBJ2-1; D remains unclear. The CDR3 extends over 11 amino acids. The V gene lost 2 bases and the J gene lost 8 bases, with 5 bases spanning the gap. The germline CDR1 and CDR2 sequences are SGHRS and YFSETQ. The CDR3 bases are TGCGCCAGCAGCTTAGGCTATGAGCAGTTCTTC. Protein product: CASSLGYEQFF. Looking up the rest from reference TRBV5-1 and TRBJ2-1 gives the full variable domain: KAGVTQTPRYLIKTRGQQVTLSCSPISGHRSVSWYQQTPGQGLQFLFEYFSETQRNKGNFPGRFSGRQFSNSRSEMNVSTLELGDSALYLCASSLGYEQFFGPGTRLTVL.

The chain couples TRBV5-1 to TRBJ1-2; D may be TRBD1 (5 bases). Germline-derived CDR1 and CDR2 are SGHRS and YFSETQ. This CDR3 spans 15 amino acids. Trimming took off 0 bases at V and 2 bases at J, with 11 bases between the two ends. This CDR3 is CASSLERGRNYGYTF. In DNA form, the CDR3 reads TGCGCCAGCAGCTTGGAAAGGGGACGGAACTATGGCTACACCTTC.

The rearrangement uses TRBV2 and TRBJ1-1; 7 nucleotides line up with TRBD1. V was pared by 4 bases and J by 5 bases, with 10 bases of the junction left unmatched. This CDR3 is 15 amino acids long. Germline values: CDR1 SNHLY, CDR2 FYNNEI. The CDR3 region has the DNA TGTGCCAGCAGTGTTGACAGGGCTTCGGATACTGAAGCTTTCTTT. Its translation is CASSVDRASDTEAFF.

This clone has only one observation. V is TRBV28 and J is TRBJ2-4; 11 positions match TRBD1. CDR1 and CDR2 (germline): MDHEN, SYDVKM. The CDR3 covers 14 residues. V gave up 6 bases and J gave up 8 bases; unmatched junction bases: 6. The CDR3 nucleotides are TGTGCCAGCAGGACCGGACAGGGGGCGGACATTCAGTACTTC. This sequence encodes CASRTGQGADIQYF. The complete variable domain, with remaining parts taken from reference TRBV28 and TRBJ2-4, reads DVKVTQSSRYLVKRTGEKVFLECVQDMDHENMFWYRQDPGLGLRLIYFSYDVKMKEKGDIPEGYSVSREKKERFSLILESASTNQTSMYLCASRTGQGADIQYFGAGTRLSVL.

The chain uses TRBV7-2 and TRBJ2-1, with TRBD2 matching over 15 bases. V dropped 5 bases and J dropped 5; count of bases not matched to a gene: 4. The CDR3 runs to 16 residues. Germline V gene data show CDR1 as SGHTA and CDR2 as FQGNSA. The CDR3 nucleotides read TGTGCCAGCAGCCTAGGACTAGCGGGAGGGCACAATGAGCAGTTCTTC. It is translated as CASSLGLAGGHNEQFF.

The chain uses TRBV4-3 and TRBJ1-5; possible D gene TRBD1, 5 bases. Trimming pared 4 bases from V and 4 bases from J, leaving 11 bases between. Germline loops: CDR1 LGHNA, CDR2 YSLEER. CDR3 length: 14 residues. The CDR3 reads CASSLYPGNQPQHF. CDR3 DNA sequence: TGCGCCAGCAGCCTCTACCCAGGGAATCAGCCCCAGCATTTT.

In this sample, this clone turned up once. This chain uses TRBV5-1 with TRBJ2-5, with a weak D call TRBD2 (5 bases). Trimming left V 4 bases short and J 2 bases short, with 15 bases between. The CDR3 length is 15 residues. The germline gives CDR1 SGHRS, CDR2 YFSETQ. Here the CDR3 reads CASSRSPTGQETQYF. The CDR3 DNA reads TGCGCCAGCAGCCGGAGCCCGACGGGGCAAGAGACCCAGTACTTC.

J is TRBJ1-3 and V is TRBV6-1; D not resolved. Trimming removed 3 bases at V and 6 bases at J, with 9 bases between. CDR3 length: 13 amino acids. Germline V gene sequence: CDR1 MNHNS, CDR2 SASEGT. CDR3 residues: CASSDFQLNTIYF. The CDR3 DNA sequence: TGTGCCAGCAGTGATTTCCAGCTAAACACCATATATTTT.

The chain has TRBV30 and TRBJ2-7; D is perhaps TRBD1 or TRBD2 (5 bases each). Trimming shortened V by 1 base and J by 4 bases, and 14 bases separated the two germline ends. The CDR3 is made up of 14 amino acids. Germline lookup yields CDR1 GTSNPN and CDR2 SVGIG (reference sequence). The CDR3 reads CAWSAGGGTYEQYF. The CDR3, as DNA: TGTGCCTGGAGTGCCGGTGGGGGAACATACGAGCAGTACTTC. Looking up the rest from reference TRBV30 and TRBJ2-7 gives the full variable domain: SQTIHQWPATLVQPVGSPLSLECTVEGTSNPNLYWYRQAAGRGLQLLFYSVGIGQISSEVPQNLSASRPQDRQFILSSKKLLLSDSGFYLCAWSAGGGTYEQYFGPGTRLTVT.

The rearrangement links TRBV28 to TRBJ2-3, with TRBD2 as a possible D gene (5 bases). Germline-derived CDR1 and CDR2 are MDHEN and SYDVKM. V was pared by 7 bases and J by 3 bases, with 14 bases between. The CDR3 is 14 amino acids. The CDR3 bases are TGTGCCAGCAAAAGTCCCCTAGCAACAGATACGCAGTATTTT. Its protein is CASKSPLATDTQYF.

The rearrangement uses TRBV30 and TRBJ1-4; D remains ambiguous. This CDR3 contains 12 residues. Germline V gives CDR1 GTSNPN, CDR2 SVGIG (reference sequence). V lost 2 bases and J 6 bases, leaving 7 bases between the germline ends. The CDR3 spells CAWSFPDEKLFF. As DNA, the CDR3 is TGTGCCTGGAGTTTTCCGGATGAAAAACTGTTTTTT.

As to this clone: The sample holds other DNA sequences that translate to the same CDR3. The chain couples TRBV5-6 to TRBJ1-2; D unclear. This CDR3 is 13 amino acids long. Germline V CDR1 and CDR2: SGHDT, YYEEEE. Trimming pared 1 base from V and 6 bases from J, leaving 10 bases between. The CDR3 loop is CASSLTPYDGYTF. In nucleotides, the CDR3 is TGTGCCAGCAGCTTGACCCCGTACGATGGCTACACCTTC. The full variable domain, with the rest looked up from reference TRBV5-6 and TRBJ1-2, is DAGVTQSPTHLIKTRGQQVTLRCSPKSGHDTVSWYQQALGQGPQFIFQYYEEEERQRGNFPDRFSGHQFPNYSSELNVNALLLGDSALYLCASSLTPYDGYTFGSGTRLTVV.

V is TRBV4-3 and J is TRBJ1-2; D is undetermined. The CDR3 runs to 14 residues. Trimming cost V 0 bases and J 2 bases, with 7 bases left between them. CDR1 and CDR2 (germline): LGHNA, YSLEER. The CDR3 DNA reads as TGCGCCAGCAGCCAAGACCGCTTGAACTATGGCTACACCTTC. Translated, it gives CASSQDRLNYGYTF.

The chain recombines TRBV30 with TRBJ1-5; D gene uncertain. CDR3 length: 13 residues. Germline CDR1 GTSNPN, CDR2 SVGIG (reference sequence). V was cut by 5 bases and J by 8 bases, with 16 bases left in between. This CDR3 is CAWGSSRNEPQHF. The CDR3 nucleotides read TGTGCCTGGGGTTCCAGCCGGAATGAGCCCCAGCATTTT.

This chain joins TRBV28 and TRBJ2-7, with D perhaps matching TRBD1 or TRBD2 (5 bases each). V was cut by 7 bases and J by 4 bases, with 11 bases left in between. The CDR3 length is 12 residues. In germline, CDR1 is MDHEN, CDR2 SYDVKM. The CDR3 sequence is CASNLEGYEQYF. CDR3 DNA sequence: TGTGCCAGCAACCTCGAGGGGTACGAGCAGTACTTC.

The chain couples TRBV13 to TRBJ2-7, with 14 nucleotides matching TRBD2. This CDR3 has 17 amino acids. V dropped 5 bases and J dropped 4; count of bases not matched to a gene: 10. From germline, CDR1 is PRHDT and CDR2 FYEKMQ (reference sequence). This chain's CDR3 is CASSAGTSGSSPYEQYF. The CDR3 nucleotides are TGTGCCAGCAGCGCCGGGACTAGCGGGAGTTCGCCGTACGAGCAGTACTTC.